One TCR beta chain is described in this entry. V shed 0 bases, J shed 4 bases, and the junction held 3 bases outside the gene matches. In germline, CDR1 is SGDLS, CDR2 YYNGEE. The CDR3 loop spans 15 amino acids. The sample comes from a study of response to subunit inactivated influenza vaccine. TCRdb analysed the RT-PCR reads with MiXCR anew, one entry per CDR3 protein. The data contain 650,000 or so distinct CDR3 sequences, around 13% of them singletons. This sample comprised PBMCs from blood, obtained 14 to 15 days before vaccination. This chain links TRBV9 with TRBJ1-1; 10 nucleotides align to TRBD1. This sequence originates from a man aged 50-59 years who received an inactivated influenza vaccine. DNA of the CDR3: TGTGCCAGCAGCGTAGCTGGGACAGGGGCCACTGAAGCTTTCTTT. This gives the protein CASSVAGTGATEAFF.